One TCR beta chain is described in this entry. This sample was taken from a study of cytomegalovirus exposure and HLA in healthy donors. The germline V gene encodes CDR1 MGHRA and CDR2 YSYEKL. CDR3 length: 14 amino acids. Trimming shortened V by 1 base and J by 5 bases, and 11 bases separated the two germline ends. Primers: 60 Vbeta forward and 13 Jbeta reverse. Clones were read by immunoSEQ multiplex PCR, and TCRdb kept only the in-frame ones, dropping some. Its clone listing holds about 160,000 clones. This sequence was found in a woman between 55 and 75 years old in good health and CMV-seronegative. The chain carries TRBV4-1 and TRBJ2-5, with D maybe TRBD1 (5 bases). The sequencing sample was made of PBMCs. CDR3 region: CASSQGAGWETQYF. CDR3 in DNA: TGCGCCAGCAGCCAAGGGGCAGGGTGGGAGACCCAGTACTTC.